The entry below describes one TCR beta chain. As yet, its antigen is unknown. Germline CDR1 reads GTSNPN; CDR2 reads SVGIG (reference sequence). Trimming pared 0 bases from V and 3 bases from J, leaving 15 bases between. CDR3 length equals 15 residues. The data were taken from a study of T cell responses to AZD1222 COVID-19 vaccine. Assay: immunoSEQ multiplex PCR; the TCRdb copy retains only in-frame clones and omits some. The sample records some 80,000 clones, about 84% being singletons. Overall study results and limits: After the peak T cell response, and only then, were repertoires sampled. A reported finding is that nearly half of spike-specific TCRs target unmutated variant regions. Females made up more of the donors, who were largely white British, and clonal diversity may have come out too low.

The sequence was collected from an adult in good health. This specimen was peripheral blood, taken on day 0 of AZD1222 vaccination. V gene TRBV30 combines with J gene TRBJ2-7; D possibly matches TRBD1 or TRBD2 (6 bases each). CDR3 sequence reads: CAWSVMAGHSYEQYF. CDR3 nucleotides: TGTGCCTGGAGTGTAATGGCGGGACACAGCTACGAGCAGTACTTC.